These 8 T cell receptor beta chains came from one sample sequenced in a study of identical twins. TCRdb ran MiXCR on the 5' RACE reads and lists one entry per CDR3 protein. The data hold roughly 1.6 million distinct CDR3 sequences, with 25% to 35% observed a single time. The source material was cord blood. The receptors were gathered from a newborn girl in good health.

This clonotype was seen only a few times. The chain carries TRBV6-2 or TRBV6-3 and TRBJ2-7, with 8 bases aligning to TRBD2. The CDR3 spans 15 residues. The V and J ends lost 7 bases and 2 bases, in that order; junction bases with no gene match: 10. CDR1 is MNHEY and CDR2 is SVGEGT in the germline V gene. This CDR3 reads CASTPLGRATYEQYF. The CDR3, as DNA: TGTGCCAGCACCCCTCTCGGGAGGGCAACCTACGAGCAGTACTTC.

About this clonotype itself: Its ends do not fully match the called genes, so a read error is possible. The rearrangement uses TRBV12-3 or TRBV12-4 and TRBJ1-5; 9 positions agree with TRBD1. This CDR3 has 16 residues. CDR3 bases: TGTGCCAGCAGATTAGGGACAGGGAGGGGCAATCAGCCCCAGCATTTT. It encodes CASRLGTGRGNQPQHF.

This clonotype was picked up a small number of times. The genes are TRBV5-1 and TRBJ2-3; 7 bases line up with TRBD1. This CDR3 has 18 residues. V gave up 2 bases and J gave up 2 bases; unmatched junction bases: 14. Germline loops: CDR1 SGHRS, CDR2 YFSETQ. CDR3 amino acids: CASSFPQSPTGTTDTQYF. CDR3 sequence (DNA): TGCGCCAGCAGCTTCCCCCAATCCCCGACAGGGACCACAGATACGCAGTATTTT. Full variable domain (missing parts from reference TRBV5-1 and TRBJ2-3): KAGVTQTPRYLIKTRGQQVTLSCSPISGHRSVSWYQQTPGQGLQFLFEYFSETQRNKGNFPGRFSGRQFSNSRSEMNVSTLELGDSALYLCASSFPQSPTGTTDTQYFGPGTRLTVL.

The V and J genes are TRBV7-2 and TRBJ2-5; the match to TRBD2 covers 10 bases. V lost 6 bases, J lost 1 base, and 8 bases stayed unmatched. Germline CDR1 SGHTA, CDR2 FQGNSA. CDR3 size: 16 residues. CDR3 region: CASRLTGLASQETQYF. Written as DNA, the CDR3 is TGTGCCAGCAGGTTAACGGGACTAGCGAGCCAAGAGACCCAGTACTTC.

The V gene is TRBV27, the J gene TRBJ1-6; TRBD1 agrees at 9 bases. CDR1 is MNHEY, CDR2 SMNVEV, per germline (reference sequence). The CDR3 loop spans 15 amino acids. With 6 bases clipped from V and 8 bases from J, the junction kept 8 bases outside the gene matches. For the CDR3, the DNA is TGTGCCAGCAGCCGGCCGGGACAGGGCCATTCACCCCTCCACTTT. It specifies CASSRPGQGHSPLHF.

The CDR3 DNA reads TGTGCCAGCAGTCCAGTTTACCGGACGAGTAATCAGCCCCAGCATTTT. This codes for CASSPVYRTSNQPQHF. The V and J genes are TRBV27 and TRBJ1-5; D not certain. CDR3 length: 16 amino acids. Germline V gene sequence: CDR1 MNHEY, CDR2 SMNVEV (reference sequence). V shed 5 bases and J shed 4 bases, with 18 bases lying between them.

This clonotype has only one observation. This chain connects TRBV25-1 to TRBJ1-6, with 7 bases lining up with TRBD1. This CDR3 has 17 amino acids. V lost 3 bases and J lost 6; bases outside the gene matches: 11. CDR1 and CDR2 (germline): MGHDK, SYGVNS. The DNA for the CDR3 is TGTGCCAGCAGTGATCGACTCAGGGGGAGCATTAATTCACCCCTCCACTTT. Translating it yields CASSDRLRGSINSPLHF. The full variable domain, in which reference TRBV25-1 and TRBJ1-6 provide the parts outside the CDR3, is EADIYQTPRYLVIGTGKKITLECSQTMGHDKMYWYQQDPGMELHLIHYSYGVNSTEKGDLSSESTVSRIRTEHFPLTLESARPSHTSQYLCASSDRLRGSINSPLHFGNGTRLTVT.

A few counts support this clonotype. The gene calls are TRBV20-1 and TRBJ1-1; TRBD1 might be the D (5 bases). CDR1 is DFQATT, CDR2 SNEGSKA, per germline (reference sequence). The CDR3 runs to 13 residues. Between the trimmed V and J ends, which lost 5 bases and 4 bases, there was a span of 14 bases. CDR3 region: CSAPRGVGTEAFF. CDR3 nucleotides: TGCAGTGCTCCACGGGGGGTGGGCACTGAAGCTTTCTTT.